This record covers a single TCR beta chain. Sequencing templates came from extracted RNA that was reverse transcribed into cDNA. Method: immunoSEQ multiplex PCR; TCRdb's copy keeps in-frame clones and lacks some. The sample lists under 250,000 clones; under 70% were seen once. This sample was taken from a study of CD8+ T cells in alopecia areata. The treatment: oral pan-JAK inhibitor, 5-10 mg twice daily. The V segment lost 4 bases and the J segment 7 bases; nucleotides outside the gene matches: 6. The V gene's germline CDR1 is SEHNR and CDR2 FQNEAQ (reference sequence). The CDR3 is made up of 14 amino acids.

The chain links TRBV7-9 to TRBJ1-2, with 10 bases matching TRBD1. The sequence came from a human donor with alopecia areata. The sample consisted of CD4+ T cells sorted from blood, taken at approximately week 45, from a patient treated with tofacitinib. CDR3 sequence (DNA): TGTGCCAGCAGCTCAACCGGGACAGGGGTTGGCTACACCTTC. Encoded protein: CASSSTGTGVGYTF.